One T cell receptor gamma chain is described in this entry. What it binds is not known. The data were obtained in a study of Vδ1+ human thymocytes. Study-wide results and caveats: Despite high sort purity, roughly 19% of thymic T cell receptor delta sequences were Vdelta2. Bulk data may be misread because of unexpected Vdelta2 sequences. In the thymus, TRG and TRD repertoires looked highly polyclonal with Gaussian CDR3 lengths. TRD repertoires were essentially private, unlike widely shared TRG clonotypes.

After alphabeta T cell depletion, CD3+ Vdelta1+ Vdelta2- thymocytes were sorted. The template was reverse-transcribed extracted RNA. Multiplex PCR used pooled V-gene forward primers and a constant-region reverse primer to amplify CDR3s. TCRdb re-called the multiplex PCR reads with CATT. Seen here are roughly 24,000 gamma-chain clones, approximately 13% observed once, and the top ten hold over 1.5%. V shed 0 bases and J 16 bases; nucleotides not matched to a gene: 6. Germline V gene data show CDR1 as VTNTFY and CDR2 as YDVSTARD (reference sequence). CDR3 size: 10 residues. Sequencing used Vdelta1+ gamma-delta thymocytes from the thymus. The subset denotes: FACS-sorted CD3+ TCRalphabeta- TCRVdelta1+ TCRVdelta2- thymocytes. The sequence was obtained from a child younger than two who had congenital heart surgery. The chain uses TRGV3 and TRGJ1 or TRGJ2. In nucleotides, the CDR3 is TGTGCCACCTGGGACAGGTTATGGCTCTTT. The encoded protein is CATWDRLWLF.